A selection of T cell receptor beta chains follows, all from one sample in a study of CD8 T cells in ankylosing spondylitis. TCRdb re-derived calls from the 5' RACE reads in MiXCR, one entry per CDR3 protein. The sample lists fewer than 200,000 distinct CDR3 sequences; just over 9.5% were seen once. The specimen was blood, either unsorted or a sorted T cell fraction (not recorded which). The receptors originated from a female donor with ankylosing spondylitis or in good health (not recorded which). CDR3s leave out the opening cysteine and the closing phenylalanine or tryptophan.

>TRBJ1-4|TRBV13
ASSSNRGANEKLF
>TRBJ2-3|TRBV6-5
ASSYQGRGTDTQC
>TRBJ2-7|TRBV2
ASSEIEGPRYEQY
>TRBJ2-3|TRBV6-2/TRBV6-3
ASSYGGRTDTQY
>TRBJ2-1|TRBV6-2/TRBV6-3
ASSWSGSRNEQF
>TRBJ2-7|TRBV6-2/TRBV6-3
ASSYSRDQPYEQY
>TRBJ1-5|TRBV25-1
ASSEQGGESNQPQH
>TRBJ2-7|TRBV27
ASSLSGGVSYEQY
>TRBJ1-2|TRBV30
AWSIGGQDYGYT
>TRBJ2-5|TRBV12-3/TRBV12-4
ASSFDFQETQY
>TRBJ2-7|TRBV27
ASSSFGGRGEQY
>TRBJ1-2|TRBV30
AWSITGEGYT
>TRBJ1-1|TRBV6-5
ASSYTGQGTEAF
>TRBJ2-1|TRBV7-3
ASSAWGAGAYDEQF
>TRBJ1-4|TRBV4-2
ASSQPGSLRDEKLF
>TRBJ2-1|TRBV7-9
ASSFSLAGLSYNEQF
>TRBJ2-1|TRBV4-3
ASSQERGGASYNEQF
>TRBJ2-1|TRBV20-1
SVRLAGGEQF
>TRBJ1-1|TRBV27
ASSFAFNTEAF
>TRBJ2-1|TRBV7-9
ASSGWEREGPWDEQF
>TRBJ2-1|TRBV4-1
ASSQVLGQGYNEQF
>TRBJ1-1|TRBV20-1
SARKGEGLTEAF
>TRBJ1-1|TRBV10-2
ASRGVGDTEAF
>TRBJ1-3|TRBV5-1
ASRSPGQLNTIY
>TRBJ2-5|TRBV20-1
SVLRREEGSETQY
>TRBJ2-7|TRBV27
ASSPDFYEQY
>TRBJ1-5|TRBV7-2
ASSRDYYSNQPQH
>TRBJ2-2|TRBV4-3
ASSQPPHTGELF
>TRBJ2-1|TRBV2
ASSGDRDSPWEQF
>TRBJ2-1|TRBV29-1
SVPSQGEQF
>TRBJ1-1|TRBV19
ASTWGATNTEAF
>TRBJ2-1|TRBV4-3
ASSQEGGTNYNEQF
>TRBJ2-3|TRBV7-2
ASSPGGGYTDTQY
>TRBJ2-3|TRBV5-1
ASSSVAGGVEDTQY
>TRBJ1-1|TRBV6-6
ASSYSDIAEAF
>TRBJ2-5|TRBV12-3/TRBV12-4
ASSQTSGRETQY
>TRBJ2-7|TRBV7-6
ASSPGGHEQY
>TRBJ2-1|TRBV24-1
ATSAGGTGTYNEQF
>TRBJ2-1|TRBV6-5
ASTAGNEQF
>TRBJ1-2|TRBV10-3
ALGRTEGYT